The present TCR beta chain was sequenced within a study of blood T cell repertoires in COVID-19. This clone was seen only once. The ends lost 3 bases at V and 5 bases at J; junction bases unmatched: 10. Germline V gene lookup returns CDR1 SEHNR and CDR2 FQNEAQ (reference sequence). The length of the CDR3 is 15 residues. Participants, about 18 to 90 years old, spanned 25 or so US areas. Produced via immunoSEQ multiplex PCR; TCRdb's table is partial and in-frame only. Found here are a few hundred thousand clones, 80% to 90% of them singletons; the top ten hold roughly 2.3%. The chain uses TRBV7-9 and TRBJ2-7; 7 bases map to TRBD1. This clonotype was obtained from a man aged 25 to 45 who had recovered from COVID-19. Sequenced: PBMCs or T cells enriched from blood (not recorded which). CDR3 sequence (DNA): TGTGCCAGCAGCTTTAACAGGGGCTCATCCGACGAGCAGTACTTC. Its translation: CASSFNRGSSDEQYF.